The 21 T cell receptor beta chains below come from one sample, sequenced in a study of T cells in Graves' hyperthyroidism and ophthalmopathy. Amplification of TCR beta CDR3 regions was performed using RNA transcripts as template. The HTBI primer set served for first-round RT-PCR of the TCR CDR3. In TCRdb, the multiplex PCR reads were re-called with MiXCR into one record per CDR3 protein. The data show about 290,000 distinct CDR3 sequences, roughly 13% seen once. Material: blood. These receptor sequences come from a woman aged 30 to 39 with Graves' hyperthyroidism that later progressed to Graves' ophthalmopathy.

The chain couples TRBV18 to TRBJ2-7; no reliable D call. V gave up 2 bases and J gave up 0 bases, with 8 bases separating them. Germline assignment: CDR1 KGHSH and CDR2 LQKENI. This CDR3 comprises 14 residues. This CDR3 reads CASSPSHSSYEQYF. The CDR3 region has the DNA TGTGCCAGCTCACCAAGTCACAGCTCCTACGAGCAGTACTTC.

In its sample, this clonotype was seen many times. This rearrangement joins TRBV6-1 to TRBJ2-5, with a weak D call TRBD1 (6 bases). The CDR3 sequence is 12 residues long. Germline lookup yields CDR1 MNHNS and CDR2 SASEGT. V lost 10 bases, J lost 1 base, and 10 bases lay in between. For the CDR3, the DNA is TGTGCCACAGGGGCGTTCCAAGAGACCCAGTACTTC. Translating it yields CATGAFQETQYF.

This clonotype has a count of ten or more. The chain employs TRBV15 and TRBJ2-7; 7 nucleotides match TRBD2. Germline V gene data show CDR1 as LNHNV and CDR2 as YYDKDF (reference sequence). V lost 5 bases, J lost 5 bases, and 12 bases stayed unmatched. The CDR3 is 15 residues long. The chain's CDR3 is CATSSPGEGSNEQYF. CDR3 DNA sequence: TGTGCCACCAGCTCCCCCGGGGAGGGTTCCAACGAGCAGTACTTC.

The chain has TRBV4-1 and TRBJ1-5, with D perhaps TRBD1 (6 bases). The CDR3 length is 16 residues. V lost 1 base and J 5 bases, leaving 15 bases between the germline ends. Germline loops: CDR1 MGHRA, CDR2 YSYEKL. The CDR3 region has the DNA TGCGCCAGCAGCCAAGTTCTCCAGGGGTTAGATCAGCCCCAGCATTTT. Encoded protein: CASSQVLQGLDQPQHF.

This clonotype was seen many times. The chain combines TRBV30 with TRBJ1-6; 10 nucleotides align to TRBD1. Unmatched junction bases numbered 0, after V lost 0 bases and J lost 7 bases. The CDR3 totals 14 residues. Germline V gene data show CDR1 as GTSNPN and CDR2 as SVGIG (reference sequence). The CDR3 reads CAWSVGQGNSPLHF. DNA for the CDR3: TGTGCCTGGAGTGTGGGACAGGGGAATTCACCCCTCCACTTT.

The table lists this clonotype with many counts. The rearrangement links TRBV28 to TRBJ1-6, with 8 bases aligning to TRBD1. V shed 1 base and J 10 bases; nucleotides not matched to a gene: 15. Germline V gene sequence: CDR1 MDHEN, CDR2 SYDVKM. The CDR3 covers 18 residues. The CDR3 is CASSLLVPGGQEGSPLHF. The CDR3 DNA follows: TGTGCCAGCAGTTTATTGGTACCTGGGGGACAGGAGGGATCACCCCTCCACTTT.

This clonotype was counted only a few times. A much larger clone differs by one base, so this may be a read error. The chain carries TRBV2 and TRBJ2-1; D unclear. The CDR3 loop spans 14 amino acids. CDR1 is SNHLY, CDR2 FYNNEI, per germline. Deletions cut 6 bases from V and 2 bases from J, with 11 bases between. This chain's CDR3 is CASRVDLPYNEQFF. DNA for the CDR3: TGTGCCAGCAGGGTCGATCTCCCCTACAATGAGCAGTTCTTC. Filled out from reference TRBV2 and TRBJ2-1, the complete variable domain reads EPEVTQTPSHQVTQMGQEVILRCVPISNHLYFYWYRQILGQKVEFLVSFYNNEISEKSEIFDDQFSVERPDGSNFTLKIRSTKLEDSAMYFCASRVDLPYNEQFFGPGTRLTVL.

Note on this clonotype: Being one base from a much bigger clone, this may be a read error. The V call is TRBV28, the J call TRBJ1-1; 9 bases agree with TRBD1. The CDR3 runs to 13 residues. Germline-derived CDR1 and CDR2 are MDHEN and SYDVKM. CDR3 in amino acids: CASSRQGGSEALF. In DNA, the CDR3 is TGTGCCAGCAGTCGACAGGGGGGATCTGAAGCTCTCTTT.

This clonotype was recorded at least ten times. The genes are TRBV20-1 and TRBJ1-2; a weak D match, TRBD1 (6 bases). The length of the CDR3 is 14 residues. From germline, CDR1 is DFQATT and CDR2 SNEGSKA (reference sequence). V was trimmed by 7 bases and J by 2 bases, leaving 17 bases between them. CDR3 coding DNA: TGCAGTGTCCCATTACAGGGATCCAACTATGGCTACACCTTC. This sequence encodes CSVPLQGSNYGYTF.

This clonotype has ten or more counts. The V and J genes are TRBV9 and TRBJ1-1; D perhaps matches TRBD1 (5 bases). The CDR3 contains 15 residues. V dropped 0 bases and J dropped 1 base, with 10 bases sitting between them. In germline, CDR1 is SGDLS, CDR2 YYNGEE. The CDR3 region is CASSVAAGRNTEAFF. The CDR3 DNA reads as TGTGCCAGCAGCGTAGCGGCAGGGAGGAACACTGAAGCTTTCTTT.

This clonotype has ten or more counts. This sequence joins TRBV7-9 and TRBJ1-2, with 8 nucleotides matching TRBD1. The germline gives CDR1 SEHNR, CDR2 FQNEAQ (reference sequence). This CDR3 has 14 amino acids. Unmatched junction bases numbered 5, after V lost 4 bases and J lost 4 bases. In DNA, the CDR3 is TGTGCCAGCAGCTCACAGGGGGATCCCTATGGCTACACCTTC. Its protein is CASSSQGDPYGYTF.

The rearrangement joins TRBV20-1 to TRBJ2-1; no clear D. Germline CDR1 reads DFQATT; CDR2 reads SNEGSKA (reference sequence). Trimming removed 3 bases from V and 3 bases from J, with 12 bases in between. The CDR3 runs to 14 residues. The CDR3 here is CSASPLLRYNEQFF. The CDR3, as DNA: TGCAGTGCTAGTCCCCTGCTACGCTACAATGAGCAGTTCTTC.

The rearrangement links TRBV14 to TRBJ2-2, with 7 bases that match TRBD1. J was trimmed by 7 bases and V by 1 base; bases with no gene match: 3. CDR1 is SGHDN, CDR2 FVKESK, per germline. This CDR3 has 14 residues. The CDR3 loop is CASSQGDSLGELFF. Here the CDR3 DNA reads TGTGCCAGCAGCCAAGGGGACAGCCTCGGGGAGCTGTTTTTT.

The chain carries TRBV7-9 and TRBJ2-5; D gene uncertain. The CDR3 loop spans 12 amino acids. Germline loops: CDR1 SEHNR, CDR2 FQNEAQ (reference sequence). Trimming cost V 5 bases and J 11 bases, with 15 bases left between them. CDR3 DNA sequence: TGTGCCAGCAGCCCTGAGCTGGGGATACAGTACTTC. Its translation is CASSPELGIQYF.

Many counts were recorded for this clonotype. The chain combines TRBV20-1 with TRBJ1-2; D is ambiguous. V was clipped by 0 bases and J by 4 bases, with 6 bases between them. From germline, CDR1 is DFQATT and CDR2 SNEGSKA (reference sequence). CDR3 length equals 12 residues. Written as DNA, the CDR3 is TGCAGTGCTAGAGAGGGTTTCTATGGCTACACCTTC. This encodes CSAREGFYGYTF.

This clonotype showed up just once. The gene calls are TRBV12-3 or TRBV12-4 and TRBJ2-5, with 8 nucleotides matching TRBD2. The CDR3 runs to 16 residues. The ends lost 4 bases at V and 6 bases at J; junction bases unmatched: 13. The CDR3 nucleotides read TGTGCCAGCAGTTCGGGGGGGCTGGGGAGTGGGAAGACCCAGTACTTC. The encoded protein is CASSSGGLGSGKTQYF.

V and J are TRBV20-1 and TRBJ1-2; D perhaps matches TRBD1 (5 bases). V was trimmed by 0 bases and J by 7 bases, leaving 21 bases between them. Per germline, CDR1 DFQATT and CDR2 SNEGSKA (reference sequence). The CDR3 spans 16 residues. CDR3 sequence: CSARDPNGAGTGGYTF. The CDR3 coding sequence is TGCAGTGCTAGAGATCCAAATGGGGCAGGGACGGGTGGCTACACCTTC.

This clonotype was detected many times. Here the CDR3 reads CASSLTGIQETQYF. The DNA for the CDR3 is TGTGCCAGCAGTCTTACAGGGATCCAAGAGACCCAGTACTTC. The chain recombines TRBV11-3 with TRBJ2-5; weak D call: TRBD1 (6 bases). Trimming pared 6 bases from V and 1 base from J, leaving 12 bases between. Germline CDR1 and CDR2: SGHNT and YENEEA. The CDR3 length is 14 residues.

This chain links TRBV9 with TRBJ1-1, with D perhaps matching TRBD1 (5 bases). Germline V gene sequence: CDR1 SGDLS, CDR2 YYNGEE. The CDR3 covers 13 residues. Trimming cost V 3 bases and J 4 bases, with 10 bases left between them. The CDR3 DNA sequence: TGTGCCAGCAGCGAGGGACCGGTCACTGAAGCTTTCTTT. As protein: CASSEGPVTEAFF. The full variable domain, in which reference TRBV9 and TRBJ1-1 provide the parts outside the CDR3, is DSGVTQTPKHLITATGQRVTLRCSPRSGDLSVYWYQQSLDQGLQFLIQYYNGEERAKGNILERFSAQQFPDLHSELNLSSLELGDSALYFCASSEGPVTEAFFGQGTRLTVV.

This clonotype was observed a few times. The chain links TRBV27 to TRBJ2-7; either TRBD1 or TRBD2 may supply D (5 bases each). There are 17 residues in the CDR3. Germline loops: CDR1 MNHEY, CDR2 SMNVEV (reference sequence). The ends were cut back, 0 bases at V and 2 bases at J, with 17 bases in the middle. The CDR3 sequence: CASSLSGRAGDTYEQYF. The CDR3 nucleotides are TGTGCCAGCAGTTTATCGGGCAGGGCGGGCGACACCTACGAGCAGTACTTC.

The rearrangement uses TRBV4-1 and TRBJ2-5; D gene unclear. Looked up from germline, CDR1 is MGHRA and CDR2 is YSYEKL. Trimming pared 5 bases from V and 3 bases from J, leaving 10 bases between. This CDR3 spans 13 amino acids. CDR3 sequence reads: CASSIVLEETQYF. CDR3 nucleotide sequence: TGCGCCAGCAGCATAGTCTTAGAAGAGACCCAGTACTTC.